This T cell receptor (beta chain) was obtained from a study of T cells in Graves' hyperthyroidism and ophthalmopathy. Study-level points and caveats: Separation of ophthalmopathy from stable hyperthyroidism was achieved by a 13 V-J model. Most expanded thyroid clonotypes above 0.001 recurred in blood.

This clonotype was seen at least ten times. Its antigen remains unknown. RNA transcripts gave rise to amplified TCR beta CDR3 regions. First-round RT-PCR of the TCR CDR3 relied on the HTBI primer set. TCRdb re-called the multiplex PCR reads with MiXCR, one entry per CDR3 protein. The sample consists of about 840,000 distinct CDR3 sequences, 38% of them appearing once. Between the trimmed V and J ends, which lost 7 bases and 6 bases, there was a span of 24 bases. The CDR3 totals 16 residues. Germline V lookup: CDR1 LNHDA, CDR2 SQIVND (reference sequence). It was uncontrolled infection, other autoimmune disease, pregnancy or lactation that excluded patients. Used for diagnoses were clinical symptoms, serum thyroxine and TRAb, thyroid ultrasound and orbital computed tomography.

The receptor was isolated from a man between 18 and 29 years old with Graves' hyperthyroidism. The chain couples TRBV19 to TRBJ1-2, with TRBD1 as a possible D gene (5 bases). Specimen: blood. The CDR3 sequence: CASMYRDAGLGDGYTF. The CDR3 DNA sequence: TGTGCCAGTATGTACCGGGACGCGGGGTTAGGGGATGGCTACACCTTC.